Sequencing of this T cell receptor (beta chain) was carried out in a study of tumor-infiltrating lymphocytes in primary liver carcinoma. Germline CDR1 SEHNR, CDR2 FQNEAQ (reference sequence). This CDR3 has 15 amino acids. Between the trimmed V and J ends, which lost 0 bases and 3 bases, there was a span of 11 bases. The authors made TCR beta cDNA from roughly 480 ng total RNA with a constant-region primer. Libraries for TCR beta were built through three nested multiplex PCR rounds, which together made up a slightly modified ARM-PCR procedure. Investigators reported that the first two PCR rounds, at about 9 cycles each, used TRBV1-TRBV30 forward primers with a C-beta reverse primer. TCRdb passed the multiplex PCR reads through MiXCR, listing each CDR3 protein once. This table has about 120,000 distinct CDR3 sequences, about 59% appearing once. Both RNA and DNA were isolated together from around 20-30 mg of bulk tissue that had not been sorted.

Sequencing was carried out using liver tumor tissue from sampling region 1. Subset reported: tumor region T1, superior pole. The rearrangement joins TRBV7-9 to TRBJ1-1; perhaps TRBD1 as D (5 bases). This receptor was identified in a woman aged 55-69 years with primary liver carcinoma and hepatitis B virus infection. The CDR3 spells CASSLARDGYTEAFF. The CDR3 coding sequence is TGTGCCAGCAGCTTAGCGCGGGACGGATACACTGAAGCTTTCTTT.